This TCR beta chain was identified during a study of blood T cells in healthy people across ages. Then a second PCR, running about 6 to 11 cycles, was carried out with a sample-barcoded 5' primer and a J-beta primer mix. One entry per CDR3 protein, called by TCRdb with MiXCR from the 5' RACE reads. The sample carries just over 1 million distinct CDR3 sequences, 40% to 55% recorded once. This CDR3 has 15 residues. V shed 6 bases and J 6 bases; nucleotides not matched to a gene: 11. Details on this clonotype: The antigen is unknown.

Isolation yielded PBMCs, at least 7 million per sample, in every case. Points from the study as a whole: Age showed a roughly linear inverse relationship with TCR beta diversity per million T cells.

The chain links TRBV12-3 or TRBV12-4 to TRBJ2-1; 7 bases align to TRBD2. The clonotype comes from a woman between 55 and 75 years old in good health. The sample comprised blood. In DNA form, the CDR3 reads TGTGCCAGCAGAAGTAGCGGGCGCCACTTCAATGAGCAGTTCTTC. Protein sequence: CASRSSGRHFNEQFF.